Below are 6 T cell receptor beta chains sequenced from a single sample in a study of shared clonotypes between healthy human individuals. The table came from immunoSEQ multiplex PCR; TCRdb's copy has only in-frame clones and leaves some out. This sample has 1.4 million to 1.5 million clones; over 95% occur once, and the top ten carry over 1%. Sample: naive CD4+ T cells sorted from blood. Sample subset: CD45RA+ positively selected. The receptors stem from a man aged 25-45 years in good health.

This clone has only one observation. The CDR3 loop reads CASQTGGRTEAFF. As DNA, the CDR3 is TGTGCCAGTCAAACAGGGGGCAGGACTGAAGCTTTCTTT. The chain has TRBV11-2 and TRBJ1-1; 9 bases are shared with TRBD1. Per the germline V gene, CDR1 is SGHAT and CDR2 is FQNNGV. With V trimmed by 9 bases and J by 5 bases, 7 bases remained unmatched. The CDR3 totals 13 residues.

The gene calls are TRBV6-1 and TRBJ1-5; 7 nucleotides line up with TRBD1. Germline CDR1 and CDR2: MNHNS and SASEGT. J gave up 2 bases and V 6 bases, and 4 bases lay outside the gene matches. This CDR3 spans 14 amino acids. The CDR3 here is CASSIGQGNQPQHF. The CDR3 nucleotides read TGTGCCAGCAGCATCGGACAGGGCAATCAGCCCCAGCATTTT.

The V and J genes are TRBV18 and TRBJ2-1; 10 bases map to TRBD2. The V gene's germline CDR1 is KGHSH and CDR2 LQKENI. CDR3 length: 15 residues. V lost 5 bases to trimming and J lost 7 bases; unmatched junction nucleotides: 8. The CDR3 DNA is TGTGCCAGCTCATTCCTAGCGGGGGATAGGAATGAGCAGTTCTTC. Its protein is CASSFLAGDRNEQFF.

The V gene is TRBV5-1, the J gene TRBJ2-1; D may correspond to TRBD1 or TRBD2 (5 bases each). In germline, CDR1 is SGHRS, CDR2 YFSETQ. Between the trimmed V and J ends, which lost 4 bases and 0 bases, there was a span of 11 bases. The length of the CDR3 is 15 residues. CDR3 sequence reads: CASSIGTLSYNEQFF. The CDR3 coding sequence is TGCGCCAGCAGCATCGGGACCCTCTCCTACAATGAGCAGTTCTTC.

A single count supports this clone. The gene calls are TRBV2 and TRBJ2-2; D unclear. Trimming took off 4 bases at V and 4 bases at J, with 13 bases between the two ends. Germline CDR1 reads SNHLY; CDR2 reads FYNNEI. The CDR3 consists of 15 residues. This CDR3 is CASSVMEMGTGELFF. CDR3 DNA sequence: TGTGCCAGCAGTGTAATGGAGATGGGCACCGGGGAGCTGTTTTTT.

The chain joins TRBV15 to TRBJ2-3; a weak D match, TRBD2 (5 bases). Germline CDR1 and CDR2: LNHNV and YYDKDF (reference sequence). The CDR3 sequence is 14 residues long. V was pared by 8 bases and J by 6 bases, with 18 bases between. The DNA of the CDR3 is TGTGCCACCCGAGCGGTCCTAGGGCGCGATACGCAGTATTTT. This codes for CATRAVLGRDTQYF.